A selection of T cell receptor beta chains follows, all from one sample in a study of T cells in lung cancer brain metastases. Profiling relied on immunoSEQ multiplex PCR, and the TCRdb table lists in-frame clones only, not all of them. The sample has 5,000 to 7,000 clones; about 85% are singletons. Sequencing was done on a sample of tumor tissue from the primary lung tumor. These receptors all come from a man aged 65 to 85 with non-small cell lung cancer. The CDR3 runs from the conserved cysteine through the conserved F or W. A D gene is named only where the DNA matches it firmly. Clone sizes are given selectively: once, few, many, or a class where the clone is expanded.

CDR3: CAISGQEYTEAFF; DNA: TGTGCCATCAGTGGACAGGAATACACTGAAGCTTTCTTT; J: TRBJ1-1; V: TRBV10-3; D: -; size: -
CDR3: CASSLGGAPYEQYF; DNA: TGTGCCAGCAGCTTAGGGGGGGCCCCCTACGAGCAGTACTTC; J: TRBJ2-7; V: TRBV7-2; D: -; size: -
CDR3: CASSLQGDEKLFF; DNA: TGTGCCAGCAGCTTACAGGGGGACGAAAAACTGTTTTTT; J: TRBJ1-4; V: TRBV5-4; D: TRBD1; size: -
CDR3: CASSQRQSIVNLGGYTF; DNA: TGCGCCAGCAGCCAAAGACAGTCGATCGTTAATTTGGGTGGCTACACCTTC; J: TRBJ1-2; V: TRBV4-1; D: -; size: -
CDR3: CASSQDWGGLNYGYTF; DNA: TGCGCCAGCAGCCAAGATTGGGGGGGGCTTAACTATGGCTACACCTTC; J: TRBJ1-2; V: TRBV4-3; D: -; size: -
CDR3: CASSKGLAVSYNEQFF; DNA: TGTGCCAGCAGCAAGGGACTAGCGGTGTCCTACAATGAGCAGTTCTTC; J: TRBJ2-1; V: TRBV5-4; D: TRBD2; size: once
CDR3: CASSPGWARNTEAFF; DNA: TGTGCCAGCAGCCCCGGCTGGGCCAGAAACACTGAAGCTTTCTTT; J: TRBJ1-1; V: TRBV11-2; D: -; size: -
CDR3: CASSGTGSSYGYTF; DNA: TGTGCCAGCAGCGGGACAGGGTCTTCCTATGGCTACACCTTC; J: TRBJ1-2; V: TRBV9; D: TRBD1; size: -
CDR3: CASSSGLKETQYF; DNA: TGTGCCAGCAGCTCGGGACTAAAAGAGACCCAGTACTTC; J: TRBJ2-5; V: TRBV5-4; D: TRBD2; size: once
CDR3: CASSRIQGPPYGYTF; DNA: TGTGCCAGCAGCCGAATACAGGGCCCACCCTATGGCTACACCTTC; J: TRBJ1-2; V: TRBV6-5; D: -; size: -
CDR3: CASSWAGTENEKLFF; DNA: TGTGCCAGCAGCTGGGCCGGGACAGAGAATGAAAAACTGTTTTTT; J: TRBJ1-4; V: TRBV11-2; D: TRBD1; size: -
CDR3: CASSLGQKVYYGYTF; DNA: TGTGCCAGCAGTTTGGGACAGAAAGTTTACTATGGCTACACCTTC; J: TRBJ1-2; V: TRBV6-5; D: TRBD1; size: -
CDR3: CASSIDGFSNQPQHF; DNA: TGTGCCAGTAGTATAGATGGTTTCTCCAATCAGCCCCAGCATTTT; J: TRBJ1-5; V: TRBV19; D: -; size: few
CDR3: CASSELGNSNQPQHF; DNA: TGTGCCAGCAGTGAACTGGGAAATAGCAATCAGCCCCAGCATTTT; J: TRBJ1-5; V: TRBV6-1; D: -; size: once
CDR3: CASSLIGKTEAFF; DNA: TGTGCCAGCAGTTTAATCGGGAAAACTGAAGCTTTCTTT; J: TRBJ1-1; V: TRBV27; D: -; size: -
CDR3: CASSLVVSPTYGYTF; DNA: TGCGCCAGCAGCTTGGTTGTAAGCCCTACCTATGGCTACACCTTC; J: TRBJ1-2; V: TRBV5-1; D: -; size: -
CDR3: CASSPNNEKLFF; DNA: TGTGCCAGCTCACCGAATAATGAAAAACTGTTTTTT; J: TRBJ1-4; V: TRBV18; D: -; size: -
CDR3: CASSPRQGGSTDTQYF; DNA: TGTGCCAGCAGCCCGCGACAGGGAGGCAGCACAGATACGCAGTATTTT; J: TRBJ2-3; V: TRBV7-2; D: -; size: -
CDR3: CASSTSGSQYF; DNA: TGTGCCAGTAGTACTAGCGGATCCCAGTACTTC; J: TRBJ2-5; V: TRBV19; D: TRBD2; size: -
CDR3: CASGLPPSEQYF; DNA: TGTGCTAGTGGTTTGCCCCCGTCCGAGCAGTACTTC; J: TRBJ2-7; V: TRBV12-5; D: -; size: -
CDR3: CASSLRPGVEAFF; DNA: TGTGCCAGCAGCTTGCGGCCGGGAGTTGAAGCTTTCTTT; J: TRBJ1-1; V: TRBV5-5; D: -; size: -
CDR3: CASSPPSAGGYGYTF; DNA: TGTGCCAGCAGCCCCCCCTCGGCAGGGGGCTATGGCTACACCTTC; J: TRBJ1-2; V: TRBV7-2; D: TRBD1; size: -
CDR3: CASNLGDRVTDTQYF; DNA: TGTGCCAGCAACTTGGGAGACAGGGTAACAGATACGCAGTATTTT; J: TRBJ2-3; V: TRBV5-4; D: TRBD1; size: -
CDR3: CASSTDSTLAKNIQYF; DNA: TGCGCCAGCAGCACAGACAGTACCCTAGCCAAAAACATTCAGTACTTC; J: TRBJ2-4; V: TRBV5-1; D: -; size: -
CDR3: CASSLETRDSSPLHF; DNA: TGTGCCAGCAGCCTCGAGACAAGGGACAGCTCACCCCTCCACTTT; J: TRBJ1-6; V: TRBV16; D: TRBD1; size: -
CDR3: CASSVFDRGSYNSPLHF; DNA: TGTGCCAGCAGCGTGTTCGACAGGGGATCCTATAATTCACCCCTCCACTTT; J: TRBJ1-6; V: TRBV9; D: TRBD1; size: -
CDR3: CASALRQGEQPQHF; DNA: TGTGCCAGTGCTCTTCGACAGGGGGAGCAGCCCCAGCATTTT; J: TRBJ1-5; V: TRBV19; D: TRBD1; size: -
CDR3: CASSARGGPGVTDTQYF; DNA: TGTGCCAGCAGCGCTCGCGGGGGGCCGGGAGTCACAGATACGCAGTATTTT; J: TRBJ2-3; V: TRBV9; D: TRBD2; size: -
CDR3: CAWSIGNTEAFF; DNA: TGTGCCTGGAGTATAGGGAACACTGAAGCTTTCTTT; J: TRBJ1-1; V: TRBV30; D: -; size: once
CDR3: CASSEVGEAFF; DNA: TGTGCCAGCAGTGAAGTGGGTGAAGCTTTCTTT; J: TRBJ1-1; V: TRBV6-1; D: -; size: -
CDR3: CSVDPAGGSYNEQFF; DNA: TGCAGCGTTGACCCAGCGGGGGGCTCCTACAATGAGCAGTTCTTC; J: TRBJ2-1; V: TRBV29-1; D: TRBD2; size: -
CDR3: CSVEGAEGPGQGPFSYNEQFF; DNA: TGCAGCGTTGAAGGGGCTGAAGGACCGGGACAGGGACCTTTCTCCTACAATGAGCAGTTCTTC; J: TRBJ2-1; V: TRBV29-1; D: TRBD1; size: -
CDR3: CASSQDRQGPTEAFF; DNA: TGTGCCAGCAGCCAAGATAGGCAGGGCCCCACTGAAGCTTTCTTT; J: TRBJ1-1; V: TRBV4-2; D: -; size: few
CDR3: CASSAGGTLGTDTQYF; DNA: TGTGCCAGTAGTGCGGGAGGCACCCTCGGCACAGATACGCAGTATTTT; J: TRBJ2-3; V: TRBV19; D: TRBD2; size: -
CDR3: CASTRTGTNTEAFF; DNA: TGTGCCAGCACACGGACAGGGACGAACACTGAAGCTTTCTTT; J: TRBJ1-1; V: TRBV5-5; D: TRBD1; size: -
CDR3: CASSLGGAADTIYF; DNA: TGTGCCAGCAGCTTGGGCGGGGCGGCGGACACCATATATTTT; J: TRBJ1-3; V: TRBV5-4; D: -; size: -
CDR3: CASSFLAGGAGDTQYF; DNA: TGCGCCAGCAGCTTCCTAGCGGGAGGGGCAGGAGATACGCAGTATTTT; J: TRBJ2-3; V: TRBV5-1; D: TRBD2; size: -
CDR3: CASSSGFGSNQPQHF; DNA: TGTGCCAGCAGCTCTGGTTTCGGGAGTAATCAGCCCCAGCATTTT; J: TRBJ1-5; V: TRBV5-6; D: -; size: -
CDR3: CASSPGQTNGYTF; DNA: TGTGCCAGCAGTCCGGGACAGACGAATGGCTACACCTTC; J: TRBJ1-2; V: TRBV28; D: TRBD1; size: -
CDR3: CASTQTNHGYTF; DNA: TGTGCCAGCACCCAGACCAACCATGGCTACACCTTC; J: TRBJ1-2; V: TRBV11-2; D: -; size: -
CDR3: CASSEARNPEAFF; DNA: TGTGCCAGCAGTGAAGCGCGGAACCCTGAAGCTTTCTTT; J: TRBJ1-1; V: TRBV25-1; D: -; size: -
CDR3: CASSFNQNRGQGYTF; DNA: TGCGCCAGCAGCTTCAACCAGAATAGGGGTCAAGGCTACACCTTC; J: TRBJ1-2; V: TRBV5-1; D: -; size: -
CDR3: CASRPGALEGGYTF; DNA: TGTGCCAGCAGACCCGGGGCATTGGAGGGTGGCTACACCTTC; J: TRBJ1-2; V: TRBV28; D: -; size: -
CDR3: CASTLGGLNTEAFF; DNA: TGCGCCAGCACCCTGGGCGGCCTGAACACTGAAGCTTTCTTT; J: TRBJ1-1; V: TRBV10-2; D: -; size: -
CDR3: CASRDDRGLQPQHF; DNA: TGTGCCAGCAGGGACGACAGGGGATTGCAGCCCCAGCATTTT; J: TRBJ1-5; V: TRBV27; D: TRBD1; size: -
CDR3: CASSQAMWNTEAFF; DNA: TGCGCCAGCAGCCAGGCGATGTGGAACACTGAAGCTTTCTTT; J: TRBJ1-1; V: TRBV4-3; D: -; size: -
CDR3: CASSEPGGTRWEQYF; DNA: TGCGCCAGCAGTGAGCCGGGCGGGACGCGGTGGGAGCAGTACTTC; J: TRBJ2-7; V: TRBV10-2; D: -; size: -
CDR3: CASSRGGQTTGELFF; DNA: TGTGCCAGCTCACGCGGGGGACAGACCACCGGGGAGCTGTTTTTT; J: TRBJ2-2; V: TRBV18; D: -; size: -